This TCR beta chain was found in a study of technical replicates of blood from several donors (dated by TCRdb to the late 2010s). The method behind the library was the immunoSEQ multiplex PCR assay. TCRdb took this table from immuneACCESS and kept in-frame rearrangements with V and J called. Such tables lack part of the clones; where checked against another copy, unresolved V genes explain under half of the gap, and the rest is unexplained. A total of 75,000 to 90,000 clones appear in this sample, nearly 95% of them only once. Over 0.35% of the sample comes from the top ten. Comments on this clone: Its antigen is not yet known. One base away there is no much larger clone; base qualities are not given.

The sample was T cells isolated from PBMCs. This sequence originates from a human donor in good health.

CDR3 region: CASSRDVWEGVLTF. In nucleotide form, the sequence is TGTGCCAGCAGCCGGGACGTCTGGGAGGGCGTCCTGACTTTC. The chain uses TRBV6-5 and TRBJ2-6, with 7 central nucleotides matching TRBD2. Sequences MNHEY (CDR1) and SVGAGI (CDR2) are obtained from the germline V gene. From its cysteine to its phenylalanine, the CDR3 spans 14 amino acids. This entry keeps only the CDR3 DNA: 42 bases, framed from base 1. V has 6 bases trimmed and J has 12 bases trimmed; junction bases matching no gene number 11.